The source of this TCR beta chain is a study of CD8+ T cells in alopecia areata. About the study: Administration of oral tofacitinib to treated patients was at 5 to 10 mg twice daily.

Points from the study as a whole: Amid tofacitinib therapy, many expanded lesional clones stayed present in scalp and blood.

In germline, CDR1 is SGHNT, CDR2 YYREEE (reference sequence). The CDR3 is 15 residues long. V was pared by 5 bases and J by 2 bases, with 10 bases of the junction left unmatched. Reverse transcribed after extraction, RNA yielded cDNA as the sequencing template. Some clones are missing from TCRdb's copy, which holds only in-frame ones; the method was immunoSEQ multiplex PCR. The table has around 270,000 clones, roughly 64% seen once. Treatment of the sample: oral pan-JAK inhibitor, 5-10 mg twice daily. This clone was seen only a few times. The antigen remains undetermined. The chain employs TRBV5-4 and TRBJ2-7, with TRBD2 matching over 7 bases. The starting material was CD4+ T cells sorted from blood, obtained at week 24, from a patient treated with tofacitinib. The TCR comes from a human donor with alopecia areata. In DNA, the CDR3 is TGTGCCAGCAGGTTTACTAGCGAGGGACCCTACGAGCAGTACTTC. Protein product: CASRFTSEGPYEQYF. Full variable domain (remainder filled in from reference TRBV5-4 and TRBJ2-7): ETGVTQSPTHLIKTRGQQVTLRCSSQSGHNTVSWYQQALGQGPQFIFQYYREEENGRGNFPPRFSGLQFPNYSSELNVNALELDDSALYLCASRFTSEGPYEQYFGPGTRLTVT.